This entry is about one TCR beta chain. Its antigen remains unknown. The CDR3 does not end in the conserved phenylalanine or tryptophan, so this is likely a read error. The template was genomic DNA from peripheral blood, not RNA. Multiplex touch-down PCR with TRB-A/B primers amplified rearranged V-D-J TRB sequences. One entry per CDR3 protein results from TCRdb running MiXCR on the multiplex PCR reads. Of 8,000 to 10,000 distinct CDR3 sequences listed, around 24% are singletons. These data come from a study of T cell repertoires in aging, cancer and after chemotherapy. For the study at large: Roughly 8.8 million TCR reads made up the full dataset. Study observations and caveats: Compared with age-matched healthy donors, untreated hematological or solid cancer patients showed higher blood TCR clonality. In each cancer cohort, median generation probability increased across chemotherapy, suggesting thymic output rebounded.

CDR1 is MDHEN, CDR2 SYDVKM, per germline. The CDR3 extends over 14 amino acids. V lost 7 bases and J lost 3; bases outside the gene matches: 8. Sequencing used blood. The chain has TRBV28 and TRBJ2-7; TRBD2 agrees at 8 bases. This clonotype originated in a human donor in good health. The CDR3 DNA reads TGTGCCAGCACTGGAATAGCGGGATTCTACGAGCAGTACTCC. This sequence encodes CASTGIAGFYEQYS.